Sequencing of this T cell receptor beta chain was carried out in a study of blood T cell repertoires in COVID-19. Turning to the study itself: Samples taken during acute and convalescent COVID-19 were collected in the United States, Italy and Spain. PBMCs, B-cell-depleted T cells, or T cells provided the cDNA or gDNA that made up the material.

Sequencing used immunoSEQ multiplex PCR; TCRdb keeps in-frame clones, though not all of them. The sample holds under 250,000 clones, roughly four fifths seen once. Trimming shortened V by 0 bases and J by 3 bases, and 13 bases separated the two germline ends. CDR3 length equals 15 residues. CDR1 SGDLS and CDR2 YYNGEE come from the germline V gene. Recruits, aged roughly 18 to 100 years, lived in 24 US areas. The V call is TRBV9, the J call TRBJ2-7, with unresolved D. The specimen sequenced was PBMCs or T cells enriched from blood (not recorded which). The sequence came from a woman in her thirties or forties with acute COVID-19. The CDR3 coding sequence is TGTGCCAGCAGCGTAGGGCAGAATAACCTCTACGAGCAGTACTTC. It yields the protein CASSVGQNNLYEQYF.